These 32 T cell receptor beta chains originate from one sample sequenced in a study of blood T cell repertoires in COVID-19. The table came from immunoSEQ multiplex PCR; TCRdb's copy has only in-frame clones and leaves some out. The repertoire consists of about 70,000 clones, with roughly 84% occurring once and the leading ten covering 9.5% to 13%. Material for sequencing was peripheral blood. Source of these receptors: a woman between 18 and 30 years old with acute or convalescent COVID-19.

This CDR3 is CASSERQGRGSYEQYF. The DNA of the CDR3 is TGTGCCAGCAGTGAACGACAGGGACGGGGCTCCTACGAGCAGTACTTC. The chain couples TRBV2 to TRBJ2-7; 7 bases are shared with TRBD1. CDR3 size: 16 residues. Germline CDR1 SNHLY, CDR2 FYNNEI. J lost 0 bases, V lost 2 bases, and 7 bases had no gene match.

CDR3 loop: CASSDARGAQETQYF. The CDR3 coding sequence is TGTGCCAGCAGTGACGCCAGGGGGGCCCAAGAGACCCAGTACTTC. The genes are TRBV27 and TRBJ2-5; weak D call: TRBD1 (7 bases). Trimming pared 5 bases from V and 1 base from J, leaving 14 bases between. This CDR3 comprises 15 residues. The germline V gene has CDR1 MNHEY and CDR2 SMNVEV (reference sequence).

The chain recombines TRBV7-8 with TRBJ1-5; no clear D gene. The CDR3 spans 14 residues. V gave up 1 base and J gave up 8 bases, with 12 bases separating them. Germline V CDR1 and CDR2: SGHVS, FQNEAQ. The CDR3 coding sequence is TGTGCCAGCAGCTTAGTAGGGTGGAGGGAGCCCCAGCATTTT. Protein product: CASSLVGWREPQHF. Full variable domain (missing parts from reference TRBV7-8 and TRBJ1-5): GAGVSQSPRYKVAKRGQDVALRCDPISGHVSLFWYQQALGQGPEFLTYFQNEAQLDKSGLPSDRFFAERPEGSVSTLKIQRTQQEDSAVYLCASSLVGWREPQHFGDGTRLSIL.

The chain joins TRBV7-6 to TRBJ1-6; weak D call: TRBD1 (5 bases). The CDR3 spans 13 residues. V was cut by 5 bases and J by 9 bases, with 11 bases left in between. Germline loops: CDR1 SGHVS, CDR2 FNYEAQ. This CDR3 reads CASSTTVTSPLHF. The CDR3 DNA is TGTGCCAGCAGCACGACAGTAACTTCACCCCTCCACTTT.

CDR3 DNA: TGTGCCAGCAGATCACCTACAAAACAGGGGGTCCGCAATCAGCCCCAGCATTTT. Residues: CASRSPTKQGVRNQPQHF. This chain uses TRBV6-4 with TRBJ1-5, with 8 bases identical to TRBD1. CDR1 MRHNA and CDR2 SNTAGT come from the germline V gene. The V and J ends lost 6 bases and 2 bases, in that order; junction bases with no gene match: 15. The CDR3 contains 18 residues.

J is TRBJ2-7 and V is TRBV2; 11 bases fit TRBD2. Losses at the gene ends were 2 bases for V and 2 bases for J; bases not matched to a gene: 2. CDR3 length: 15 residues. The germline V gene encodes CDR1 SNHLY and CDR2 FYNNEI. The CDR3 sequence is CASSERLAGTYEQYF. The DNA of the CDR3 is TGTGCCAGCAGTGAACGACTAGCGGGAACCTACGAGCAGTACTTC.

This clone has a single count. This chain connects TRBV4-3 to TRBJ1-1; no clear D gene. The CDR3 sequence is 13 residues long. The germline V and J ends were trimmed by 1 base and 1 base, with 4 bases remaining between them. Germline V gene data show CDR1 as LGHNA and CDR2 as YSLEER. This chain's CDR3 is CASSQVKNTEAFF. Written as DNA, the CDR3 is TGCGCCAGCAGCCAAGTTAAGAACACTGAAGCTTTCTTT.

The CDR3 sequence: CASSYSRLNLYEQYF. In DNA form, the CDR3 reads TGTGCCAGCAGTTACTCGAGACTCAACCTTTACGAGCAGTACTTC. This chain connects TRBV6-5 to TRBJ2-7, with D unclear. Trimming took off 0 bases at V and 4 bases at J, with 13 bases between the two ends. This CDR3 is 15 amino acids long. CDR1 is MNHEY and CDR2 is SVGAGI in the germline V gene.

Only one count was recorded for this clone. Here the CDR3 reads CASSQGEGEAGELFF. Written as DNA, the CDR3 is TGTGCCAGCAGCCAAGGGGAGGGGGAGGCCGGGGAGCTGTTTTTT. The V and J genes are TRBV4-2 and TRBJ2-2; tentative D call: TRBD2 (7 bases). CDR3 length equals 15 residues. The V and J ends lost 1 base and 6 bases respectively, with 12 bases between them. Germline V lookup: CDR1 LGHNA, CDR2 YNFKEQ.

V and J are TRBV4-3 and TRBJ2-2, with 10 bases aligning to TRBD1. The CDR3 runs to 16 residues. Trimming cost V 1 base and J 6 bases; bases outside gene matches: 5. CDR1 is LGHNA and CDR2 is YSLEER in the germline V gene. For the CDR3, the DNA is TGCGCCAGCAGCCAAGCTCGACAGGGGGCAGCCGGGGAGCTGTTTTTT. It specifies CASSQARQGAAGELFF.

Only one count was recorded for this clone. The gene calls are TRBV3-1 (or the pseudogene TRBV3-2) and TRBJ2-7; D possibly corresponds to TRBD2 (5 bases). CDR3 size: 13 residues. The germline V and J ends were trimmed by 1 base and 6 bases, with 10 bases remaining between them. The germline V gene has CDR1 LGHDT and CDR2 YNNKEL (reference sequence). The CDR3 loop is CASSQVLVSEQYF. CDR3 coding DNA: TGTGCCAGCAGCCAAGTACTAGTCTCCGAGCAGTACTTC.

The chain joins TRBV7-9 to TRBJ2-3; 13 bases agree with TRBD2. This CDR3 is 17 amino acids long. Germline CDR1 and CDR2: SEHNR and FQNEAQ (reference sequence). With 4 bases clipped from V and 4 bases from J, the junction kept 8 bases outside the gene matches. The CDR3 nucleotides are TGTGCCAGCAGCTCCGGGACTAGCGGGACCGGAGCAGATACGCAGTATTTT. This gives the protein CASSSGTSGTGADTQYF.

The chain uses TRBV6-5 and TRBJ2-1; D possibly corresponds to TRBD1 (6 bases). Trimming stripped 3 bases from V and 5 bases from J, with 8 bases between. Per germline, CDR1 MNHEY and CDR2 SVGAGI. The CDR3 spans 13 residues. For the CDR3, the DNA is TGTGCCAGCAGTTATAAGGGGGACAATGAGCAGTTCTTC. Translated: CASSYKGDNEQFF.

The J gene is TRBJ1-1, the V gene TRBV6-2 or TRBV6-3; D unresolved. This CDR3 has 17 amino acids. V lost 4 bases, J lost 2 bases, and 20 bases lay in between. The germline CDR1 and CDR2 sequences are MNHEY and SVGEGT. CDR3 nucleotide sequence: TGTGCCAGCAGTTCCTACAACCCGACTACAGTAAACACTGAAGCTTTCTTT. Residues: CASSSYNPTTVNTEAFF.

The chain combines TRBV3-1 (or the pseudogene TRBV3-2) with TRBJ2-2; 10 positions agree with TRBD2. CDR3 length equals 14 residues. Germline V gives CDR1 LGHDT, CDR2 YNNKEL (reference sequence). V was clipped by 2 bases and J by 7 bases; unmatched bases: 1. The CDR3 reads CASSQTSGDGELFF. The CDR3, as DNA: TGTGCCAGCAGCCAAACTAGCGGGGACGGGGAGCTGTTTTTT.

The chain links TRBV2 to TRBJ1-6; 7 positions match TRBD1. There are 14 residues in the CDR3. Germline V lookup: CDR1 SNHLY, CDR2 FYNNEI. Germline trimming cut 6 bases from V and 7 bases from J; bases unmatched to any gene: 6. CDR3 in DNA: TGTGCCAGCAGAGGGACAGCCCGAAATTCACCCCTCCACTTT. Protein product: CASRGTARNSPLHF.

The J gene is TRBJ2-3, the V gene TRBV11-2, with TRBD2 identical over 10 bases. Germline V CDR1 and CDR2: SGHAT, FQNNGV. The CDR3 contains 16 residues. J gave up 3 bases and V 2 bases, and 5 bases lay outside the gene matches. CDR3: CASSLQAGGGTDTQYF. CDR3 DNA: TGTGCCAGCAGCTTACAAGCGGGAGGGGGTACAGATACGCAGTATTTT.

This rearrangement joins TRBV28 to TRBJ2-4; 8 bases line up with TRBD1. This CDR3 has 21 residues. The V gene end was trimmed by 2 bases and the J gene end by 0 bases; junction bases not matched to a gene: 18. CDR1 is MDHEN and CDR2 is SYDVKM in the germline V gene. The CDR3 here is CASSLEGQGAGGGVAKNIQYF. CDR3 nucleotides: TGTGCCAGCAGTTTAGAAGGGCAGGGGGCCGGAGGTGGCGTAGCCAAAAACATTCAGTACTTC.

DNA for the CDR3: TGTGCCAGCAGCTTAACCGGGCCGTTAGGGCAGGGGGAGACCCAGTACTTC. This gives the protein CASSLTGPLGQGETQYF. The chain is built from TRBV11-2 and TRBJ2-5; D perhaps matches TRBD1 (6 bases). The CDR3 runs to 17 residues. Germline V lookup: CDR1 SGHAT, CDR2 FQNNGV. Trimming cost V 2 bases and J 5 bases, with 21 bases left between them.

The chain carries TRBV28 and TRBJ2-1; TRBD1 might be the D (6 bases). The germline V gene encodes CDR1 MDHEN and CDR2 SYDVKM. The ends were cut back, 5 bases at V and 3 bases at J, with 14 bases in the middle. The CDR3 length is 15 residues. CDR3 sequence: CASSLQGQGYNEQFF. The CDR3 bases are TGTGCCAGCAGTCTCCAGGGACAAGGCTACAATGAGCAGTTCTTC.

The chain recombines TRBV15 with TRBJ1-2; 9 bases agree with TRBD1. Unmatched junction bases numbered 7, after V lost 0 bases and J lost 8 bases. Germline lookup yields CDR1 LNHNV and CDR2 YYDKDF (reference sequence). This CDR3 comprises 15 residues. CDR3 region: CATSREGGQGIGYTF. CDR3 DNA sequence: TGTGCCACCAGCAGAGAAGGAGGACAGGGGATCGGCTACACCTTC.

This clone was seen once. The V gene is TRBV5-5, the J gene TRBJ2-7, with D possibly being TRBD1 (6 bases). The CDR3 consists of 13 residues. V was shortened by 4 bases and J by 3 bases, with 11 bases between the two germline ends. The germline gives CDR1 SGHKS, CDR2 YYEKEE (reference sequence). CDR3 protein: CASSTGQFYEQYF. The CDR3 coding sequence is TGTGCCAGCAGCACCGGACAGTTCTACGAGCAGTACTTC. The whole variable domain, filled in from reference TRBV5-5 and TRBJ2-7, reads DAGVTQSPTHLIKTRGQQVTLRCSPISGHKSVSWYQQVLGQGPQFIFQYYEKEERGRGNFPDRFSARQFPNYSSELNVNALLLGDSALYLCASSTGQFYEQYFGPGTRLTVT.

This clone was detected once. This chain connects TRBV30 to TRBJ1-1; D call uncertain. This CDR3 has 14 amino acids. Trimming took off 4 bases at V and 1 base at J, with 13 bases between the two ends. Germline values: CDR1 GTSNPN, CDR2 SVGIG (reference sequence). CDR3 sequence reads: CAWKIGVTNTEAFF. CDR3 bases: TGTGCCTGGAAGATCGGGGTCACGAACACTGAAGCTTTCTTT.

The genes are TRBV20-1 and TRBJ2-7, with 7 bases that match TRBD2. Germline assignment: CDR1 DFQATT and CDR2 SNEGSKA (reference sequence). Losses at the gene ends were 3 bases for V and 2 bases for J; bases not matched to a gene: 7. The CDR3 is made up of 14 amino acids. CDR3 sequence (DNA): TGCAGTGCTAGTGCTAGCGGAGCGACCTACGAGCAGTACTTC. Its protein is CSASASGATYEQYF.

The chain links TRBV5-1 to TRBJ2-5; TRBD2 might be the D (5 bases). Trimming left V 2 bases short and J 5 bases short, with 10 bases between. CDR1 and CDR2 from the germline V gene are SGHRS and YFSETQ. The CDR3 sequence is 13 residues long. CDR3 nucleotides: TGCGCCAGCAGCTTCGAGGGTGAGGAGACCCAGTACTTC. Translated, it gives CASSFEGEETQYF.

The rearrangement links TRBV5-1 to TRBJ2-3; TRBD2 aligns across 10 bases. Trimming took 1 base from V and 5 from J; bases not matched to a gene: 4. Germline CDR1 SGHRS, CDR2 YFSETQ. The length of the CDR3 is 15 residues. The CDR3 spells CASSLPSGGVDTQYF. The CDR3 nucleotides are TGCGCCAGCAGCTTGCCTAGCGGGGGAGTAGATACGCAGTATTTT.

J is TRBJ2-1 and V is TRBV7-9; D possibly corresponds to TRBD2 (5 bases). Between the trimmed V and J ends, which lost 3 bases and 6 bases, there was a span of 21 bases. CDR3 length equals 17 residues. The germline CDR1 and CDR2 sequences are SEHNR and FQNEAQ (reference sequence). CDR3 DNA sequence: TGTGCCAGCAGCTTGGCTAGCCGGGCAAGGTTAGGCAATGAGCAGTTCTTC. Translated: CASSLASRARLGNEQFF. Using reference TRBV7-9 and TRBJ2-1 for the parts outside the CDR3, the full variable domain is DTGVSQNPRHKITKRGQNVTFRCDPISEHNRLYWYRQTLGQGPEFLTYFQNEAQLEKSRLLSDRFSAERPKGSFSTLEIQRTEQGDSAMYLCASSLASRARLGNEQFFGPGTRLTVL.

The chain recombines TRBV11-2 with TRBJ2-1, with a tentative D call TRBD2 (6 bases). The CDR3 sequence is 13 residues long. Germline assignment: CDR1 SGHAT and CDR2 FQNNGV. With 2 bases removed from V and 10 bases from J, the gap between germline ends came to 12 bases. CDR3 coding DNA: TGTGCCAGCAGCTTACTGCGGGGCGACGAGCAGTTCTTC. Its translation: CASSLLRGDEQFF.

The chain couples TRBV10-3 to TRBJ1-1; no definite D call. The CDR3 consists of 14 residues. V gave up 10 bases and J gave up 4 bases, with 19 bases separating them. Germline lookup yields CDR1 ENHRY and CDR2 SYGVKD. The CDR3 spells CATSVRAGLTEAFF. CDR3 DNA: TGTGCCACCTCGGTTAGGGCAGGACTCACTGAAGCTTTCTTT.

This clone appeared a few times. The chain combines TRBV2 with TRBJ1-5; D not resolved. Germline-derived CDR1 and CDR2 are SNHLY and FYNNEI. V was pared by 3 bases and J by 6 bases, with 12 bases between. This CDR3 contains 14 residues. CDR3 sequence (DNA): TGTGCCAGCAGTGAGTACCGGGAGAGTCAGCCCCAGCATTTT. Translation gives CASSEYRESQPQHF. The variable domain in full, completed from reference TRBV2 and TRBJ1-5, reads EPEVTQTPSHQVTQMGQEVILRCVPISNHLYFYWYRQILGQKVEFLVSFYNNEISEKSEIFDDQFSVERPDGSNFTLKIRSTKLEDSAMYFCASSEYRESQPQHFGDGTRLSIL.

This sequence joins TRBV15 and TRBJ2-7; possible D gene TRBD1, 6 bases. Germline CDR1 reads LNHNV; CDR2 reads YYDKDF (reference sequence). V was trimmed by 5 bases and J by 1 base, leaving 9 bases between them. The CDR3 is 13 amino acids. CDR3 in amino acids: CATSVGGSYEQYF. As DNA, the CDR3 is TGTGCCACCAGCGTAGGGGGTTCCTACGAGCAGTACTTC.

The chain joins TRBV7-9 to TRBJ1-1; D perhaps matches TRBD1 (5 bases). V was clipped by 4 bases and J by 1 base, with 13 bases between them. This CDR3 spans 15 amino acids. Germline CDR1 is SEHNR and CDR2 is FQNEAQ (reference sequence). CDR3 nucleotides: TGTGCCAGCAGCTCTCACCAGGGAAGGAACACTGAAGCTTTCTTT. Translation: CASSSHQGRNTEAFF.